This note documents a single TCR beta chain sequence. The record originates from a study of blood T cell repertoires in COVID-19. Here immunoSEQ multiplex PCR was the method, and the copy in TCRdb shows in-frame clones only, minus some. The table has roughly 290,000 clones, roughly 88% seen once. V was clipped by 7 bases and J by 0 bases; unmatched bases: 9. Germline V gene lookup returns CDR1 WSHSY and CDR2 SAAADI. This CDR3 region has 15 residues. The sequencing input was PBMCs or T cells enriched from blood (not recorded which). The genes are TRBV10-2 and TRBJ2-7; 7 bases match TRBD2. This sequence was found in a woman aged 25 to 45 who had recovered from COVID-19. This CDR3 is CASTPHGGSSYEQYF. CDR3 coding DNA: TGCGCCAGCACTCCCCACGGGGGGAGCTCCTACGAGCAGTACTTC.